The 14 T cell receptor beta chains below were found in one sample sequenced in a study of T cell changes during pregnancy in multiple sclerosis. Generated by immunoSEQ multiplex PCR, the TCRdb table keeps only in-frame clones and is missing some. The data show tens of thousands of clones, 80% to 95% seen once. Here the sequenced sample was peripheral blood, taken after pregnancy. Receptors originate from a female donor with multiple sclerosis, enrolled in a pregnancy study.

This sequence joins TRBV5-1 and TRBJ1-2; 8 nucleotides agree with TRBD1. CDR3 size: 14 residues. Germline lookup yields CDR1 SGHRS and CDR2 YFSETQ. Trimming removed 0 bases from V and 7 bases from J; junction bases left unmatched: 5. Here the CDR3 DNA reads TGCGCCAGCAGCTTGGGGTCAGGGGGCTCTGGCTACACCTTC. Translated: CASSLGSGGSGYTF. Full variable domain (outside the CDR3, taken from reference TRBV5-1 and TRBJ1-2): KAGVTQTPRYLIKTRGQQVTLSCSPISGHRSVSWYQQTPGQGLQFLFEYFSETQRNKGNFPGRFSGRQFSNSRSEMNVSTLELGDSALYLCASSLGSGGSGYTFGSGTRLTVV.

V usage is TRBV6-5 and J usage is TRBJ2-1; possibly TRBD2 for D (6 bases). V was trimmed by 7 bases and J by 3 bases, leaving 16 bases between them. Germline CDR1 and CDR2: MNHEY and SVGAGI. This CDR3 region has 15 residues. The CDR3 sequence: CASTLSGPDYNEQFF. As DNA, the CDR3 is TGTGCCAGCACCCTCAGCGGGCCCGACTACAATGAGCAGTTCTTC.

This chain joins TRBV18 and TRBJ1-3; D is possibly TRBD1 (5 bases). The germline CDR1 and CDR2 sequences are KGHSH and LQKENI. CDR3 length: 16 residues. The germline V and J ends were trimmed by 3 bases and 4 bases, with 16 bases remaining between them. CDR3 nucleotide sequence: TGTGCCAGCTCACCTCTAGGGGTATCCAACGGAAACACCATATATTTT. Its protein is CASSPLGVSNGNTIYF.

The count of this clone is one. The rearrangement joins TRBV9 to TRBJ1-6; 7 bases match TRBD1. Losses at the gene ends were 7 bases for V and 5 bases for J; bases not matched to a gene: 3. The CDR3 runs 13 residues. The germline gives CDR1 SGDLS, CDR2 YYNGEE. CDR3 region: CASRDRNNSPLHF. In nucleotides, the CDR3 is TGTGCCAGCCGGGACAGAAATAATTCACCCCTCCACTTT. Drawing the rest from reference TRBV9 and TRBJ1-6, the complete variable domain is DSGVTQTPKHLITATGQRVTLRCSPRSGDLSVYWYQQSLDQGLQFLIQYYNGEERAKGNILERFSAQQFPDLHSELNLSSLELGDSALYFCASRDRNNSPLHFGNGTRLTVT.

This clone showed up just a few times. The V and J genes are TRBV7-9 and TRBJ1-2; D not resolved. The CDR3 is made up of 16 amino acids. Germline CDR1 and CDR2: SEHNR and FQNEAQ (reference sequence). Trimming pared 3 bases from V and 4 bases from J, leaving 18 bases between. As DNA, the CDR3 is TGTGCCAGCAGCTTTATTTTAAGGGCCGAGGGCTATGGCTACACCTTC. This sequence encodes CASSFILRAEGYGYTF.

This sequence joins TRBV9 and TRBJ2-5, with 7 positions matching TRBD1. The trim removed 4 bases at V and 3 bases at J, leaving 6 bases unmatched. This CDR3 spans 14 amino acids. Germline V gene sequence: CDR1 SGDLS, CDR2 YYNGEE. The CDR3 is CASSPGGVKETQYF. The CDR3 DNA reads TGTGCCAGCAGCCCAGGGGGTGTAAAAGAGACCCAGTACTTC.

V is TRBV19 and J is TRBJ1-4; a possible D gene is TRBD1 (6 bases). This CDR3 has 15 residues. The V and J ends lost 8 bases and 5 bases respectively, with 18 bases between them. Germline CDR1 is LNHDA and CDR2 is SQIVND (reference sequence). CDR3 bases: TGTGCCAGTTTTAAAGAACAGGGTGGAAATGAAAAACTGTTTTTT. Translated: CASFKEQGGNEKLFF.

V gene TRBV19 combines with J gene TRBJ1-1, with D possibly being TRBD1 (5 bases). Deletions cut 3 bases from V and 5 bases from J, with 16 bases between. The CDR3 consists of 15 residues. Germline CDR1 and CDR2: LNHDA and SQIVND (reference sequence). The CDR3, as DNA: TGTGCCAGTAGTATCGCGGGGCCAGGTCGGACTGAAGCTTTCTTT. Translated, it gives CASSIAGPGRTEAFF.

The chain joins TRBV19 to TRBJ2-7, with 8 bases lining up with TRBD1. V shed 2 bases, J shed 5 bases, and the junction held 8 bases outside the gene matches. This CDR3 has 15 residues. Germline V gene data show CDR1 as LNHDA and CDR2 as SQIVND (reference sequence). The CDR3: CASSILRQGANEQYF. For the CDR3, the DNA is TGTGCCAGTAGTATATTACGGCAGGGGGCCAACGAGCAGTACTTC.

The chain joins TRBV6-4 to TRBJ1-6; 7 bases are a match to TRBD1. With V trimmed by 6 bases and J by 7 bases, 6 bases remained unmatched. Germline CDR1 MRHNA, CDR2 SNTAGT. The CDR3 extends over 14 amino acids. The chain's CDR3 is CASSPQGVNSPLHF. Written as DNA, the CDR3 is TGTGCCAGCAGCCCGCAGGGGGTCAATTCACCCCTCCACTTT.

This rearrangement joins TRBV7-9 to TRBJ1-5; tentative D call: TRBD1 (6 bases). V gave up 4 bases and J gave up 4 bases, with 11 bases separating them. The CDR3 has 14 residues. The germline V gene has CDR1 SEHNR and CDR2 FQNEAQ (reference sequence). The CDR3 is CASSSGQPNQPQHF. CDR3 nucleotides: TGTGCCAGCAGCTCAGGACAGCCTAATCAGCCCCAGCATTTT.

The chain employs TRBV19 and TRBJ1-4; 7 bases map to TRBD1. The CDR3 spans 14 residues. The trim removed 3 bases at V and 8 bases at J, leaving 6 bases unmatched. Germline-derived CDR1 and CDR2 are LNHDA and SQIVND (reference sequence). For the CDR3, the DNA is TGTGCCAGTAGTATTACAGGGGTGGACGAAAAACTGTTTTTT. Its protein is CASSITGVDEKLFF.

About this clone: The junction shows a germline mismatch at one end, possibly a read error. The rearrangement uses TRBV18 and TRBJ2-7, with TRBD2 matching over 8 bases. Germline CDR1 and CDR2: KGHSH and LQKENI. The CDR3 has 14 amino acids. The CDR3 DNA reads TGTGCCAGCTCTCCACTAGCGGACGTCTACGAGCAGTACTTC. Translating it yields CASSPLADVYEQYF.

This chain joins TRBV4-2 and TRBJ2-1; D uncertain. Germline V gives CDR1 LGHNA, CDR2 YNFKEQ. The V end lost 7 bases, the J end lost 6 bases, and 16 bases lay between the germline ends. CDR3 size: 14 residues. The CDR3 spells CASTPRRSLNEQFF. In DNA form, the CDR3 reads TGTGCCAGCACACCACGTCGTAGCCTCAATGAGCAGTTCTTC.